This T cell receptor beta chain was profiled in a study of blood T cell repertoires in COVID-19. Study-level information: Spain, Italy and the United States supplied samples that represented acute and convalescent COVID-19.

Germline assignment: CDR1 SGHTA and CDR2 FQGTGA. V shed 5 bases and J 2 bases; nucleotides not matched to a gene: 7. This CDR3 has 16 amino acids. Original analysis: Scientists estimated how many nucleated cells there were by amplifying reference gene primers. TCRdb keeps only in-frame clones here, not all; method: immunoSEQ multiplex PCR. The DNA was the basis for D and trimming; V, J and clone size are from that table. The sample has about 140,000 clones, approximately 84% seen once. The V call is TRBV7-3, the J call TRBJ2-1, with 9 bases aligning to TRBD1. This TCR came from a woman aged 55 to 70 with acute or convalescent COVID-19. Specimen: peripheral blood. CDR3 loop: CASSPTGGLTYNEQFF. DNA of the CDR3: TGTGCCAGCAGCCCCACAGGGGGCCTAACCTACAATGAGCAGTTCTTC.